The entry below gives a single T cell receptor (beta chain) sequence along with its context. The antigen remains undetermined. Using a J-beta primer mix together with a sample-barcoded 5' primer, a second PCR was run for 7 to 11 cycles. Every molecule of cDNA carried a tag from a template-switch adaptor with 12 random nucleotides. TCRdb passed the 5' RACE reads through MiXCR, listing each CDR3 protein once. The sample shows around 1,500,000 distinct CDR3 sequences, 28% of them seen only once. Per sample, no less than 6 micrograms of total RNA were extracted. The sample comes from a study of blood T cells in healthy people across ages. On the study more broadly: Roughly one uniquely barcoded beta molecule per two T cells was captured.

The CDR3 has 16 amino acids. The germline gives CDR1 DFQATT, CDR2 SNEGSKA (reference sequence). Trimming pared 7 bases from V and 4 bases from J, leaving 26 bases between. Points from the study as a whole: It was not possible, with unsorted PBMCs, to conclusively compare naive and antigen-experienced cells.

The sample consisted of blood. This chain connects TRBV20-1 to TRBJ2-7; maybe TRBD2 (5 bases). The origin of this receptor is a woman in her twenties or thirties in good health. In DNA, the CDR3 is TGCAGTGTCACAAAGACGCCCAGGCGGGTACCATACGAGCAGTACTTC. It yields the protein CSVTKTPRRVPYEQYF.